Following are 7 T cell receptor beta chains from one sample sequenced in a study of T cells after yellow fever vaccination. One entry per CDR3 protein results from TCRdb running MiXCR on the 5' RACE reads. The sample records 100,000 or so distinct CDR3 sequences, under 9% being singletons. Here the sequenced sample was CD8+ T cells not binding an NS4B(214-222) dextramer, sorted from PBMCs, taken roughly 14 days after the first yellow fever vaccination. These receptors were collected from a man younger than 30 who received the YFV17D yellow fever vaccine.

This clonotype has a handful of counts. The gene calls are TRBV7-2 and TRBJ1-3; no clear D. CDR1 is SGHTA and CDR2 is FQGNSA in the germline V gene. The germline V and J ends were trimmed by 1 base and 0 bases, with 7 bases remaining between them. The CDR3 has 15 amino acids. The CDR3: CASSLDGSSGNTIYF. In DNA form, the CDR3 reads TGTGCCAGCAGCTTAGACGGAAGCTCTGGAAACACCATATATTTT.

The chain carries TRBV5-1 and TRBJ2-1; TRBD2 might be the D (7 bases). The germline gives CDR1 SGHRS, CDR2 YFSETQ. There are 14 residues in the CDR3. Trimming took off 4 bases at V and 5 bases at J, with 13 bases between the two ends. CDR3 sequence (DNA): TGCGCCAGCAGCCCGGGGGGCGGGGACAATGAGCAGTTCTTC. Translating it yields CASSPGGGDNEQFF.

Only a few counts were recorded for this clonotype. The chain joins TRBV13 to TRBJ2-1, with D tentatively TRBD2 (6 bases). With 2 bases removed from V and 6 bases from J, the gap between germline ends came to 14 bases. Per germline, CDR1 PRHDT and CDR2 FYEKMQ (reference sequence). The CDR3 is 15 residues long. CDR3 sequence reads: CASSLLGGGFNEQFF. The CDR3 DNA follows: TGTGCCAGCAGCTTACTAGGCGGAGGGTTCAATGAGCAGTTCTTC.

The sample holds a few counts of this clonotype. The rearrangement uses TRBV4-3 and TRBJ2-1; D remains ambiguous. Germline lookup yields CDR1 LGHNA and CDR2 YSLEER. The V end lost 1 base, the J end lost 4 bases, and 8 bases lay between the germline ends. The CDR3 is 14 residues long. The CDR3 DNA reads TGCGCCAGCAGCCAAGGGGTGGTTTACAATGAGCAGTTCTTC. It yields the protein CASSQGVVYNEQFF.

As concerns this clonotype: The junction departs from germline at one end; a sequencing error may be responsible. V usage is TRBV6-1 and J usage is TRBJ1-3; the D gene is possibly TRBD1 (6 bases). The CDR3 length is 15 residues. Germline V gene sequence: CDR1 MNHNS, CDR2 SASEGT. CDR3 loop: CASSEGTPSGNTIYF. As DNA, the CDR3 is TGTGCCAGCAGCGAAGGGACACCCTCTGGAAACACCATATATTTT.

This chain connects TRBV7-2 to TRBJ2-7; perhaps TRBD2 as D (6 bases). Trimming took off 6 bases at V and 4 bases at J, with 16 bases between the two ends. CDR3 length: 14 amino acids. Germline CDR1 reads SGHTA; CDR2 reads FQGNSA. In DNA form, the CDR3 reads TGTGCCAGCAGTCGGTCCGGGGGATGGTACGAGCAGTACTTC. Encoded protein: CASSRSGGWYEQYF. The full variable domain, with the rest looked up from reference TRBV7-2 and TRBJ2-7, is GAGVSQSPSNKVTEKGKDVELRCDPISGHTALYWYRQSLGQGLEFLIYFQGNSAPDKSGLPSDRFSAERTGGSVSTLTIQRTQQEDSAVYLCASSRSGGWYEQYFGPGTRLTVT.

In this sample, this clonotype turned up a few times. V usage is TRBV7-8 and J usage is TRBJ2-1; D not resolved. V was cut by 1 base and J by 0 bases, with 7 bases left in between. CDR3 length equals 15 residues. Germline CDR1 and CDR2: SGHVS and FQNEAQ. The CDR3 reads CASSLGAPSYNEQFF. Here the CDR3 DNA reads TGTGCCAGCAGCTTAGGGGCCCCCTCCTACAATGAGCAGTTCTTC. Looking up the rest from reference TRBV7-8 and TRBJ2-1 gives the full variable domain: GAGVSQSPRYKVAKRGQDVALRCDPISGHVSLFWYQQALGQGPEFLTYFQNEAQLDKSGLPSDRFFAERPEGSVSTLKIQRTQQEDSAVYLCASSLGAPSYNEQFFGPGTRLTVL.